Below are 4 T cell receptor beta chains sequenced from a single sample in a study of T cells in Graves' hyperthyroidism and ophthalmopathy. Researchers amplified the TCR beta CDR3 regions from RNA transcripts. HTBI primers were used for first-round RT-PCR of the TCR CDR3. Using its own MiXCR run on the multiplex PCR reads, TCRdb lists one record per CDR3 protein. The sample holds some 600,000 distinct CDR3 sequences; approximately 13% are singletons and the top ten take more than 5%. Sequencing input: blood. All receptors derive from a woman aged 25 to 39 with Graves' hyperthyroidism that later progressed to Graves' ophthalmopathy.

CDR3 amino acids: CATSEGGLAGHNEQYF. The DNA for the CDR3 is TGTGCCACCAGTGAGGGGGGACTAGCGGGACACAACGAGCAGTACTTC. This chain connects TRBV24-1 to TRBJ2-7; 13 bases map to TRBD2. There are 16 residues in the CDR3. The V gene end was trimmed by 4 bases and the J gene end by 5 bases; junction bases not matched to a gene: 7. Germline V gives CDR1 KGHDR, CDR2 SFDVKD.

With regard to this clonotype: One end of the junction varies from germline; a read error may be responsible. The chain combines TRBV12-3 or TRBV12-4 with TRBJ2-3; 7 positions agree with TRBD1. The CDR3 runs 15 residues. CDR3 in DNA: TGTGCCAGCAGTTTCTTCACAGGGGCCACAGATATGCAGTATTTT. Amino acid sequence: CASSFFTGATDMQYF.

This clonotype was seen only a few times. This sequence joins TRBV4-1 and TRBJ1-5; a weak D match, TRBD1 (5 bases). The CDR3 covers 15 residues. V lost 1 base and J lost 6, with 13 bases in between. Germline V gene sequence: CDR1 MGHRA, CDR2 YSYEKL. The CDR3 nucleotides are TGCGCCAGCAGCCAAGGGCGGCAGGGCGGTCAGCCCCAGCATTTT. This codes for CASSQGRQGGQPQHF.

At least ten counts were recorded for this clonotype. The gene calls are TRBV7-9 and TRBJ1-2; no clear D. The germline V gene encodes CDR1 SEHNR and CDR2 FQNEAQ (reference sequence). There are 13 residues in the CDR3. Trimming cost V 1 base and J 8 bases, with 11 bases left between them. The CDR3 sequence: CASSLGGEGGYTF. The CDR3 DNA reads TGTGCCAGCAGCTTAGGTGGGGAAGGAGGCTACACCTTC.